This T cell receptor (beta chain) was sequenced for a study of blood T cells in healthy people across ages. The study, taken as a whole, reports: In these data, TCR beta diversity tracked strongly with naive T cell percentage. Per million T cells, the diversity of TCR beta decreased roughly linearly as age advanced.

The germline V gene has CDR1 MDHEN and CDR2 SYDVKM. The ends were cut back, 2 bases at V and 4 bases at J, with 12 bases in the middle. There are 15 residues in the CDR3. Sample-barcoded 5' priming and a J-beta primer mix drove a second PCR of roughly 7 to 11 cycles. MiXCR was run by TCRdb on the 5' RACE reads, yielding one entry per CDR3 protein. The sample holds approximately 1.5 million distinct CDR3 sequences, 35% to 45% seen once. This clonotype was found many times. Its antigen remains unknown. This sequence was found in a woman between 18 and 29 years old in good health. The chain couples TRBV28 to TRBJ1-5; possibly TRBD1 for D (6 bases). Sequenced sample: blood. CDR3 nucleotides: TGTGCCAGCAGTTTAACGGGGGCACGGAATCAGCCCCAGCATTTT. Protein product: CASSLTGARNQPQHF.